This T cell receptor beta chain comes out of a study of cytomegalovirus exposure and HLA in healthy donors. In regard to this clone: Its antigen remains unidentified.

Study results and limitations: Reportedly, diagnosis of cytomegalovirus status by the classifier showed high specificity and sensitivity. Specificity of a few CMV-associated chains for CMV antigens was verified in vitro.

In the PCR, 60 Vbeta and 13 Jbeta primers were used. In the authors' workflow: Roughly 10 million shared chains were among approximately 80 million unique TCR beta chains counted in a later analysis. Sequencing used immunoSEQ multiplex PCR; TCRdb keeps in-frame clones, though not all of them. V, J and clone size reflect that table, while D and trimming were determined from the DNA. The profile shows roughly 150,000 clones, around 73% of them singletons. Trimming removed 2 bases from V and 3 bases from J, with 13 bases in between. The germline V gene encodes CDR1 SGHAT and CDR2 FQNNGV. The CDR3 totals 16 residues.

The chain is built from TRBV11-2 and TRBJ1-4; D may be TRBD1 (5 bases). Input material: PBMCs. The receptor was derived from a male donor in good health and CMV-seronegative. In DNA, the CDR3 is TGTGCCAGCAGCTTATTAGGCCCGGGGGCTAATGAAAAACTGTTTTTT. Translated, it gives CASSLLGPGANEKLFF.